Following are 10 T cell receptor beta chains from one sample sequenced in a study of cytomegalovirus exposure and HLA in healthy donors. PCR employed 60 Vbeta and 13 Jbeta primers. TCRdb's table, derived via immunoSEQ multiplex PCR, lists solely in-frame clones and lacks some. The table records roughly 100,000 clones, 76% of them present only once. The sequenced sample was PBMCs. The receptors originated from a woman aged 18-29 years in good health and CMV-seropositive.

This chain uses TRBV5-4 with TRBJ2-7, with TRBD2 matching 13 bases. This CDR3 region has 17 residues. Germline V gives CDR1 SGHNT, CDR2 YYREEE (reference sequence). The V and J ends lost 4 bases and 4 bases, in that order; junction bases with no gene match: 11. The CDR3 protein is CASSGSLGTSGEYEQYF. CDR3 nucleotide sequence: TGTGCCAGCAGCGGAAGCCTGGGGACTAGCGGGGAGTACGAGCAGTACTTC.

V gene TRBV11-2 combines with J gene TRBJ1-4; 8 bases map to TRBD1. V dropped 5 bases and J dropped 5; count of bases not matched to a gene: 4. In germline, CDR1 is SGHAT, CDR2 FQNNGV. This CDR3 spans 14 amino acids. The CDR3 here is CASSRTGRNEKLFF. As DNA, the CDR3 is TGTGCCAGCAGCCGGACAGGGAGAAATGAAAAACTGTTTTTT.

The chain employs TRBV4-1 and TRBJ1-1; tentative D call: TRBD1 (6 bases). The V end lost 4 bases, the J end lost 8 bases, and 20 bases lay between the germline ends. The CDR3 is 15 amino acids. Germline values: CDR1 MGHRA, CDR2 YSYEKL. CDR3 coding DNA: TGCGCCAGCAGCCCCCCGGACAGAACCAACCGCGAAGCTTTCTTT. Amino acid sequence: CASSPPDRTNREAFF.

CDR3 DNA sequence: TGTGCCAGCAGCTTTCCCGGGACAGGGGCCTATGGCTACACCTTC. Translating gives CASSFPGTGAYGYTF. J is TRBJ1-2 and V is TRBV7-9; 10 nucleotides align to TRBD1. The CDR3 covers 15 residues. CDR1 is SEHNR and CDR2 is FQNEAQ in the germline V gene (reference sequence). Trimming at V came to 3 bases and at J to 4 bases, leaving 5 bases not matched to a gene.

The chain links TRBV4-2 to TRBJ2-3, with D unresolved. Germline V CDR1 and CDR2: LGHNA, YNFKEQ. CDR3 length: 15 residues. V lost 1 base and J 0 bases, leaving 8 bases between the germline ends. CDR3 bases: TGTGCCAGCAGCCAAGTTCATAGAAGCACAGATACGCAGTATTTT. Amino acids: CASSQVHRSTDTQYF.

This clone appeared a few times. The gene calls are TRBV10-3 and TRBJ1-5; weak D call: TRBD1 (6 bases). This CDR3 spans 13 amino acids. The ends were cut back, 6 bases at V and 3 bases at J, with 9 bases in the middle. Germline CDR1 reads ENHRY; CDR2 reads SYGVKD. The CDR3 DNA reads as TGTGCCATCAGGGGGGCCTACAATCAGCCCCAGCATTTT. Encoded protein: CAIRGAYNQPQHF.

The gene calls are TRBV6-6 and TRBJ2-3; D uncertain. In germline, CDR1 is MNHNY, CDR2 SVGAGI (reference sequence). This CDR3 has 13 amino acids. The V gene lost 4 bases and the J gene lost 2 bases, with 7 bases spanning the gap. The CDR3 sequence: CASSSPNTDTQYF. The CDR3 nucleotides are TGTGCCAGCAGTTCCCCAAACACAGATACGCAGTATTTT.

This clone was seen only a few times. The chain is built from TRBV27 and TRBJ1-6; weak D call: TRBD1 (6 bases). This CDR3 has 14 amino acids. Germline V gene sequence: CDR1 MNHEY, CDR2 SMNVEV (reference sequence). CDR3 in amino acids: CATRKGGARSPLHF. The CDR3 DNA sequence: TGTGCAACCAGAAAAGGGGGGGCGCGTTCACCCCTCCACTTT.

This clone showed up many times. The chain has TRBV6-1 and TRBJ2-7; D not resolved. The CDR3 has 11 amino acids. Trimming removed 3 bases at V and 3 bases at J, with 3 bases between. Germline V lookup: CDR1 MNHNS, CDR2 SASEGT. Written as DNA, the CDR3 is TGTGCCAGCAGTGACTTCTACGAGCAGTACTTC. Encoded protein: CASSDFYEQYF.

This CDR3 is CASSYSRQGNTEAFF. The CDR3, as DNA: TGTGCCAGCAGTTACTCGAGACAGGGGAACACTGAAGCTTTCTTT. This chain uses TRBV6-5 with TRBJ1-1; 7 positions agree with TRBD1. Germline CDR1 and CDR2: MNHEY and SVGAGI. J lost 1 base, V lost 0 bases, and 2 bases had no gene match. The CDR3 sequence is 15 residues long.